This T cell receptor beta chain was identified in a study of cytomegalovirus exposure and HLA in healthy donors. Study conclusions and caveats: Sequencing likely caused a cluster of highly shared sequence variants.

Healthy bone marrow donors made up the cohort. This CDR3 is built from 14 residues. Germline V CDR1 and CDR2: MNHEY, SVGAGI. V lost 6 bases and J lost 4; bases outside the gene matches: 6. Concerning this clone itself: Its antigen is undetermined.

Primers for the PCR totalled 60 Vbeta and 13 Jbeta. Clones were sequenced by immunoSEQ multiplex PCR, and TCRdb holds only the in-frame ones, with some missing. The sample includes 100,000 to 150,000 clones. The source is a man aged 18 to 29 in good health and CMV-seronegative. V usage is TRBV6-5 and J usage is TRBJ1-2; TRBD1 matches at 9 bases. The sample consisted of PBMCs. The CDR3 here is CASSPGTGFYGYTF. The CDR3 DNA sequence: TGTGCCAGCAGCCCCGGGACAGGGTTCTATGGCTACACCTTC.